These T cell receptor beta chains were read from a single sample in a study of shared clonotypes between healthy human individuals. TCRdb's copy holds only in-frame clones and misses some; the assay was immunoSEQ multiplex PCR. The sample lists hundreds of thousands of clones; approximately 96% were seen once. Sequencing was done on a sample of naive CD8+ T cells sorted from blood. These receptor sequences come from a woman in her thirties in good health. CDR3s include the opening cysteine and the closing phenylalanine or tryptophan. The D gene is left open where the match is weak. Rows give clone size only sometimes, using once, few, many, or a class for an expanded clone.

TGCGCCAGCAGCTTGGAGAGTCCCCCCGATTACAATGAGCAGTTCTTC	CASSLESPPDYNEQFF	TRBV5-1	TRBJ2-1	.	.
TGTGCCAGCAAATCGCGACAGGGCGGAAATCAGCCCCAGCATTTT	CASKSRQGGNQPQHF	TRBV6-1	TRBJ1-5	TRBD1	.
TGTGCCAGCAGCGGCCGGGACAGCCAATCATCTAGCTATGGCTACACCTTC	CASSGRDSQSSSYGYTF	TRBV9	TRBJ1-2	TRBD1	.
TGTGCCAGCAGCCCGGGACTAGCGGGGAACACCGGGGAGCTGTTTTTT	CASSPGLAGNTGELFF	TRBV11-3	TRBJ2-2	TRBD2	.
TGTGCCAGCAGCTGGCCCGGGCAGCCCCAGCATTTT	CASSWPGQPQHF	TRBV5-8	TRBJ1-5	.	.
TGTGCCAGCAGTATGAGGACCTCTGGGGCCAACGTCCTGACTTTC	CASSMRTSGANVLTF	TRBV7-9	TRBJ2-6	.	.
TGTGCCAGCAGTTTAATCGGTCAGCCCCAGCATTTT	CASSLIGQPQHF	TRBV28	TRBJ1-5	.	.
TGTGCCAGCAGCTTAGTCCAGTACAATGAGCAGTTCTTC	CASSLVQYNEQFF	TRBV11-1	TRBJ2-1	.	few
TGTGCCAGCAGCCCACTTACTGGTAATGAGCAGTTCTTC	CASSPLTGNEQFF	TRBV27	TRBJ2-1	.	.
TGTGCCAGCAGTGAACAATTAGCGGGAGGATTTCTCAATGAGCAGTTCTTC	CASSEQLAGGFLNEQFF	TRBV6-1	TRBJ2-1	TRBD2	.
TGTGCCAGCAGTTTAGGGGGCGCGGGTTTCAATCAGCCCCAGCATTTT	CASSLGGAGFNQPQHF	TRBV27	TRBJ1-5	.	.
TGTGCCAGCAGCTACCCACGGACCGGGACAGGAGACGGGGAGACCCAGTACTTC	CASSYPRTGTGDGETQYF	TRBV7-6	TRBJ2-5	TRBD1	.
TGTGCCAGCAGTTTATCGCGGGGCGGGAGCTACGAGCAGTACTTC	CASSLSRGGSYEQYF	TRBV27	TRBJ2-7	TRBD2	.
TGTGCCAGTAGTATTTGGTCCGGAACAGATACGCAGTATTTT	CASSIWSGTDTQYF	TRBV19	TRBJ2-3	.	once
TGTGCCAGCAGCTCAAGCCCGGGACTAGCGAGACACGAGCAGTACTTC	CASSSSPGLARHEQYF	TRBV7-9	TRBJ2-7	TRBD2	.
TGCGCCAGCAGCCAAGAGGTATTCGACAGGAGAGGTGAAGCTTTCTTT	CASSQEVFDRRGEAFF	TRBV4-1	TRBJ1-1	.	.
TGTGCCAGCAGCTTGGCAACAGGCAATCAGCCCCAGCATTTT	CASSLATGNQPQHF	TRBV5-5	TRBJ1-5	.	.
TGTGCCAGCAGTTTGGGGGTTAACCAGCCCCAGCATTTT	CASSLGVNQPQHF	TRBV27	TRBJ1-5	.	.
TGTGCCAGCAGCCTGACTTGGGACAATCAAGAGACCCAGTACTTC	CASSLTWDNQETQYF	TRBV5-5	TRBJ2-5	.	.
TGCGCCAGCAGCCCAGAGGGACAGGGGGTCCACCTCTCCTACGAGCAGTACTTC	CASSPEGQGVHLSYEQYF	TRBV5-1	TRBJ2-7	TRBD1	.
TGTGCCAGTAGTGCAGACACGTTTAGCTCCTACGAGCAGTACTTC	CASSADTFSSYEQYF	TRBV19	TRBJ2-7	.	.
TGTGCCAGCAGCCCCTGGCAGGGTACGCAGTATTTT	CASSPWQGTQYF	TRBV27	TRBJ2-3	.	.
TGTGCCAGCAGCATAGCGGGATCCTCCTACAATGAGCAGTTCTTC	CASSIAGSSYNEQFF	TRBV28	TRBJ2-1	TRBD2	.
TGTGCCAGCAGTTTGGGCCTAGCGGGAGGGTTCGGGGAGCTGTTTTTT	CASSLGLAGGFGELFF	TRBV27	TRBJ2-2	TRBD2	.
TGTGCCAGCAGCCAAGATCTCGGGGAAGAGACCCAGTACTTC	CASSQDLGEETQYF	TRBV14	TRBJ2-5	.	.
TGTGCCAGCAGTGATCAACTAGCGGGAGTCGTGGCCGGGGAGCTGTTTTTT	CASSDQLAGVVAGELFF	TRBV6-1	TRBJ2-2	TRBD2	.
TGTGCCAGCAGCACCCGCCTTATAGGGGCTAATGAAAAACTGTTTTTT	CASSTRLIGANEKLFF	TRBV7-8	TRBJ1-4	.	.
TGTGCCAGCAGCCAAGATGCGGGCCGATCCTACAATGAGCAGTTCTTC	CASSQDAGRSYNEQFF	TRBV14	TRBJ2-1	.	.
TGTGCCAGCAGTTACTCTCCAAGGAACACTGAAGCTTTCTTT	CASSYSPRNTEAFF	TRBV6-5	TRBJ1-1	.	.
TGTGCCAGCAGTCCGGGACTAGGGGGTCGTGGAGATACGCAGTATTTT	CASSPGLGGRGDTQYF	TRBV28	TRBJ2-3	TRBD2	.
TGTGCCAGCAGTGAAGTTCCAGCGGGAGGGCCACGGGATACGCAGTATTTT	CASSEVPAGGPRDTQYF	TRBV25-1	TRBJ2-3	TRBD2	.
TGTGCCAGCAGCCCCGGTGGGGTAGCAAACACCATATATTTT	CASSPGGVANTIYF	TRBV28	TRBJ1-3	.	many
TGTGCCAGCAGTCTTAGCGGGAAGGTTGCCGAGCAGTACTTC	CASSLSGKVAEQYF	TRBV6-5	TRBJ2-7	TRBD2	once
TGTGCCAGCAGCTGGACAGGGGAAACTGAAGCTTTCTTT	CASSWTGETEAFF	TRBV5-4	TRBJ1-1	TRBD1	.
TGTGCCAGCAGTTGGACAGGGAGCACTGAAGCTTTCTTT	CASSWTGSTEAFF	TRBV28	TRBJ1-1	TRBD1	.
TGCGCCAGCAGCCCTCCTCTAGCGGAGCATTACGAGCAGTACTTC	CASSPPLAEHYEQYF	TRBV5-1	TRBJ2-7	TRBD2	.
TGTGCCAGCAGCTTGACCCTTTCTCTCTACGAGCAGTACTTC	CASSLTLSLYEQYF	TRBV5-6	TRBJ2-7	.	.
TGTGCCAGCAGCTTGTGGCAGGGGAGGGCTGAAGCTTTCTTT	CASSLWQGRAEAFF	TRBV5-8	TRBJ1-1	.	.
TGCGCCAGCAGACCCGGGGGTGGGAGGAACACTGAAGCTTTCTTT	CASRPGGGRNTEAFF	TRBV4-1	TRBJ1-1	.	.
TGTGCCAGCAGCAGAGCAGGGAATGAGCAGTTCTTC	CASSRAGNEQFF	TRBV5-4	TRBJ2-1	.	.
TGTGCCAGTAGTATTGGGACAGGGTGGGACGGGGAGCTGTTTTTT	CASSIGTGWDGELFF	TRBV19	TRBJ2-2	TRBD1	.
TGTGCCAGCAGCTTCGCTCGACTAGCAGATACGCAGTATTTT	CASSFARLADTQYF	TRBV7-2	TRBJ2-3	.	.
TGCGCCAGCAGCCAGGGAGCGGGAGGGCTTACCGGGGAGCTGTTTTTT	CASSQGAGGLTGELFF	TRBV4-1	TRBJ2-2	TRBD2	.
TGTGCCAGCAGCTTGTTGGGAGATGTCCTGAATGAGCAGTTCTTC	CASSLLGDVLNEQFF	TRBV5-4	TRBJ2-1	.	.
TGTGCCAGCAGCTTAGGGATTGCCACCGGGGAGCTGTTTTTT	CASSLGIATGELFF	TRBV5-5	TRBJ2-2	.	.
TGTGCCAGCACGCCTCCCAACACTGAAGCTTTCTTT	CASTPPNTEAFF	TRBV2	TRBJ1-1	.	.
TGTGCCAGCAGTTACCACGACACCGGGGAGCTGTTTTTT	CASSYHDTGELFF	TRBV6-5	TRBJ2-2	.	.
TGTGCCAGCAGTTTCGGCACAGCGGGGAGCACAGATACGCAGTATTTT	CASSFGTAGSTDTQYF	TRBV27	TRBJ2-3	TRBD2	.